These 8 T cell receptor beta chains came from one sample sequenced in a study of blood T cell repertoires in COVID-19. Generated by immunoSEQ multiplex PCR, the TCRdb table keeps only in-frame clones and is missing some. This sample carries about 120,000 clones, 65% to 90% of them seen once, and the ten largest clones take 20% to 30%. The source material was peripheral blood. The receptor source for this set is an elderly woman with acute or convalescent COVID-19.

The gene calls are TRBV5-6 and TRBJ1-5, with D hard to call. The CDR3 is made up of 14 amino acids. V shed 4 bases and J shed 2 bases, with 10 bases lying between them. The germline V gene encodes CDR1 SGHDT and CDR2 YYEEEE. The CDR3 loop reads CASSRRSGNQPQHF. In nucleotides, the CDR3 is TGTGCCAGCAGCCGCCGGTCGGGCAATCAGCCCCAGCATTTT.

V and J are TRBV28 and TRBJ1-1; 9 nucleotides agree with TRBD1. The CDR3 runs 12 residues. V gave up 10 bases and J gave up 12 bases; unmatched junction bases: 12. The V gene's germline CDR1 is MDHEN and CDR2 SYDVKM. In DNA form, the CDR3 reads TGTGCCACTTCGACAGGGGGGATTATAACTTTCTTT. This gives the protein CATSTGGIITFF.

The chain couples TRBV28 to TRBJ2-2; 11 positions agree with TRBD2. There are 20 residues in the CDR3. The trim removed 5 bases at V and 3 bases at J, leaving 17 bases unmatched. Germline loops: CDR1 MDHEN, CDR2 SYDVKM. The CDR3 coding sequence is TGTGCCAGCAGTCCGTATCCTTATATAGCGGGGGGGCGATACACCGGGGAGCTGTTTTTT. Residues: CASSPYPYIAGGRYTGELFF.

The gene calls are TRBV12-2 and TRBJ1-1; no check of the table's D call, TRBD1, against the DNA was made. TRBV12-2 is shown as a pseudogene. The CDR3 is made up of 16 amino acids. The CDR3 protein is CASRLDHRVTNTEAFF. The CDR3, as DNA: TGTGCAAGTCGCTTAGACCACAGGGTTACGAACACTGAAGCTTTCTTT.

The rearrangement uses TRBV19 and TRBJ1-2; a possible D gene is TRBD1 (6 bases). The CDR3 runs 12 residues. Trimming shortened V by 9 bases and J by 7 bases, and 15 bases separated the two germline ends. CDR1 LNHDA and CDR2 SQIVND come from the germline V gene (reference sequence). CDR3 nucleotide sequence: TGTGCCAGCTCCGCGGGGGGCAGTGGCTACACCTTC. Encoded protein: CASSAGGSGYTF.

This sequence joins TRBV7-2 and TRBJ2-1; D might be TRBD2 (5 bases). Trimming removed 5 bases from V and 15 bases from J, with 17 bases in between. This CDR3 comprises 12 residues. Germline V gene lookup returns CDR1 SGHTA and CDR2 FQGNSA. The CDR3 sequence: CASSIRTGAMFF. The CDR3 nucleotides read TGTGCCAGCAGCATCCGGACTGGAGCTATGTTCTTC.

This chain uses TRBV24-1 with TRBJ2-7, with TRBD1 identical over 8 bases. The CDR3 is 13 amino acids. The germline V gene has CDR1 KGHDR and CDR2 SFDVKD. J was trimmed by 4 bases and V by 11 bases; bases with no gene match: 9. The CDR3 loop is CAKPGGWEYEQYF. In DNA, the CDR3 is TGTGCCAAGCCAGGGGGCTGGGAGTACGAGCAGTACTTC.

The chain carries TRBV7-9 and TRBJ2-5, with TRBD1 matching over 8 bases. V lost 1 base, J lost 4 bases, and 5 bases stayed unmatched. Germline V gives CDR1 SEHNR, CDR2 FQNEAQ (reference sequence). There are 15 residues in the CDR3. This chain's CDR3 is CASSLGTGYGETQYF. CDR3 in DNA: TGTGCCAGCAGCTTAGGGACAGGGTACGGAGAGACCCAGTACTTC.